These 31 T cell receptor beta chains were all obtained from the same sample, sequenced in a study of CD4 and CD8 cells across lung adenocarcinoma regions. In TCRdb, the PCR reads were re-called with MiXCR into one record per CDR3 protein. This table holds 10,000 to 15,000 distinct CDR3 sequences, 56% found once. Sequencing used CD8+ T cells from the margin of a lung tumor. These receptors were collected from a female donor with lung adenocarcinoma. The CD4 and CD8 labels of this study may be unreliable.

CDR3 sequence: CASRGDGGRGPDTQYF. The CDR3, as DNA: TGCGCCAGCAGGGGTGACGGGGGCCGGGGCCCAGATACGCAGTATTTT. J is TRBJ2-3 and V is TRBV4-1; the D call may be TRBD1 or TRBD2 (6 bases each). This CDR3 contains 16 residues. CDR1 and CDR2 from the germline V gene are MGHRA and YSYEKL. Trimming removed 6 bases from V and 4 bases from J, with 20 bases in between.

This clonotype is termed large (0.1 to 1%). The DNA of the CDR3 is TGTGCCAGCAGGGGTAGACTAGTCCATGAGGATGAGCAGTTCTTC. Amino acid sequence: CASRGRLVHEDEQFF. This sequence joins TRBV6-1 and TRBJ2-1; D is possibly TRBD2 (6 bases). The CDR3 loop spans 15 amino acids. CDR1 and CDR2 (germline): MNHNS, SASEGT. Between the trimmed V and J ends, which lost 6 bases and 8 bases, there was a span of 20 bases.

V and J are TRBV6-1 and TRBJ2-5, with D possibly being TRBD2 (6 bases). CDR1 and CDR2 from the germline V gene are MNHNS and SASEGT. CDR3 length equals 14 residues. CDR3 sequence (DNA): TGTGCGGGCAGTGGGGCCCGGGAGACAGAGACCCAGTACTTC. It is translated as CAGSGARETETQYF.

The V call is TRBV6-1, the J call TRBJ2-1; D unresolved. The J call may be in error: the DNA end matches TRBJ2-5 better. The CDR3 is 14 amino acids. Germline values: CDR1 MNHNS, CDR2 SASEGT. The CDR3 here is CASGKDRRQETQYF. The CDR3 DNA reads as TGTGCCAGCGGAAAGGACCGCCGCCAAGAGACCCAGTACTTC.

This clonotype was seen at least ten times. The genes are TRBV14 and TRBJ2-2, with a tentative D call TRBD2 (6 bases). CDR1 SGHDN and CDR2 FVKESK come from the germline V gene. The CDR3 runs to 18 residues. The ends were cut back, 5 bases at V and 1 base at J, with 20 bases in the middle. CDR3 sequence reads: CASSNPNTGERNTGELFF. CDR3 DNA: TGTGCCAGCAGCAACCCTAACACGGGAGAAAGGAACACCGGGGAGCTGTTTTTT.

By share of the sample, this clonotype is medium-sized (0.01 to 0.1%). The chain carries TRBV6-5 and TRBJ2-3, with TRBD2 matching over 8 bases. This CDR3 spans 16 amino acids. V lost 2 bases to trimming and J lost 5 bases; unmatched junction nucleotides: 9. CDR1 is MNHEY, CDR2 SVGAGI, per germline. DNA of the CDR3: TGTGCCAGCAGTTACGGGACTAGGGGCTCTAGAGATACGCAGTATTTT. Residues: CASSYGTRGSRDTQYF.

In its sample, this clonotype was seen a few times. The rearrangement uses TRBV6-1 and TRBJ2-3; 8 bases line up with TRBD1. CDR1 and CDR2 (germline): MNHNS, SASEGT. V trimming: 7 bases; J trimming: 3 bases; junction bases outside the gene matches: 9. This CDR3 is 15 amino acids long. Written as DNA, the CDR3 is TGTGCCAGCACCCGGTCTGGACAGGGTACAGATACGCAGTATTTT. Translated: CASTRSGQGTDTQYF.

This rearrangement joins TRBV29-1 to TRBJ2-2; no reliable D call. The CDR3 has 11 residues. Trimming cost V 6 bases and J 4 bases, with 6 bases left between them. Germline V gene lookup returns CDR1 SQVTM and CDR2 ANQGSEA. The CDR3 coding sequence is TGCAGCGTGCGGTCCACCGGGGAGCTGTTTTTT. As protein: CSVRSTGELFF.

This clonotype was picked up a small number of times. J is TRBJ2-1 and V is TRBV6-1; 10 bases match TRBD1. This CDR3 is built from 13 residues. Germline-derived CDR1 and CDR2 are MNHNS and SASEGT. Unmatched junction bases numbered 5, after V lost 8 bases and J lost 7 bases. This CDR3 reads CASLRQGANEQFF. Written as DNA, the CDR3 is TGTGCCAGCCTGAGACAGGGGGCGAATGAGCAGTTCTTC.

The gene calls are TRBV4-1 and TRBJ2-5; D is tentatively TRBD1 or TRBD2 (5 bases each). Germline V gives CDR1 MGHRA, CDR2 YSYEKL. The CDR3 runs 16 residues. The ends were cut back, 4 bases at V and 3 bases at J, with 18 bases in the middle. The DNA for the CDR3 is TGCGCCAGCAGCCCCGCTTTCCGGGACGGAAAAGAGACCCAGTACTTC. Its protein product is CASSPAFRDGKETQYF.

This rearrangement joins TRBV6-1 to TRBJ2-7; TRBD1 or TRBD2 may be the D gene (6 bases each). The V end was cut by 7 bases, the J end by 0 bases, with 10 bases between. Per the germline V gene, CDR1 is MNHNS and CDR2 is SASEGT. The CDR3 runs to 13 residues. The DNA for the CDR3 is TGTGCCAGCAAGGGGGGAGCCTCCTACGAGCAGTACTTC. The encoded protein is CASKGGASYEQYF.

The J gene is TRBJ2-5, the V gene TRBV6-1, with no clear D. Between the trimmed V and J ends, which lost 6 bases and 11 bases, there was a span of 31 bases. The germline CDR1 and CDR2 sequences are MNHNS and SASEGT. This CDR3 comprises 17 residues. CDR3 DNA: TGTGCCAGCAGCCGAGCCCGGTTCCCCGGCTCCTACAATGAGCAGTACTTC. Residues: CASSRARFPGSYNEQYF.

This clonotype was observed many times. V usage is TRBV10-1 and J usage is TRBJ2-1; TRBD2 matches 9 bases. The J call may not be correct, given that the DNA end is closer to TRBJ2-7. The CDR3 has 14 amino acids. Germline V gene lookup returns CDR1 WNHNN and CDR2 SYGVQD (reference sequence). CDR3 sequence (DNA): TGCGCCAGGGGGGAGGCGGGGGGGACCTACGAGCAGTACTTC. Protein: CARGEAGGTYEQYF.

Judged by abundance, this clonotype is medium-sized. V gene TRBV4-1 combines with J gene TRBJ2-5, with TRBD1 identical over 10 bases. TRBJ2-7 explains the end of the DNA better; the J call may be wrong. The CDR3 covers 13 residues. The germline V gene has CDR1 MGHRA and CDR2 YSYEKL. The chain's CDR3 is CASSQGTGDEQYF. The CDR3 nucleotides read TGCGCCAGCAGCCAGGGGACAGGGGACGAGCAGTACTTC.

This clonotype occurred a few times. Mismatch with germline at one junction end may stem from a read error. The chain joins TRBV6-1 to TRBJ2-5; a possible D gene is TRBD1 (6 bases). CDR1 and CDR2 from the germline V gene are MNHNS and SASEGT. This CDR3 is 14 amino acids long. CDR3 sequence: CAGSGGRGQETQYF. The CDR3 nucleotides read TGTGCGGGCAGTGGGGGCCGTGGGCAAGAGACGCAGTACTTC.

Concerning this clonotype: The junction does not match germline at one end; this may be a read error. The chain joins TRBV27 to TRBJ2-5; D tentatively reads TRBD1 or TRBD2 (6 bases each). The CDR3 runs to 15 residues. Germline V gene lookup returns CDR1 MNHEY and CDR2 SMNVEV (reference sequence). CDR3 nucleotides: TGTGCCAGGGGTTTAGGGGGGCGTGTCCAAGATACGCAGTATTTC. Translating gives CARGLGGRVQDTQYF.

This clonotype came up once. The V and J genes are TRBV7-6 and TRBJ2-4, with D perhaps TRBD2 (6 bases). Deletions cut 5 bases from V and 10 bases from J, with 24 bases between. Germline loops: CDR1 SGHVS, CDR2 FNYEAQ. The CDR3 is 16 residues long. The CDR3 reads CASSPAGLGGKDIQYF. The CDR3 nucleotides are TGTGCCAGCAGCCCTGCGGGGCTGGGAGGCAAAGATATTCAGTACTTC.

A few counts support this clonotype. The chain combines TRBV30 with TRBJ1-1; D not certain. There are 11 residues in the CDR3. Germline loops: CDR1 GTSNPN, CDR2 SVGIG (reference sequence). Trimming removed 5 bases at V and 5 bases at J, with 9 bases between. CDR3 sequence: CAWLASTEAFF. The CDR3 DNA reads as TGTGCCTGGCTTGCCTCGACTGAAGCTTTCTTT.

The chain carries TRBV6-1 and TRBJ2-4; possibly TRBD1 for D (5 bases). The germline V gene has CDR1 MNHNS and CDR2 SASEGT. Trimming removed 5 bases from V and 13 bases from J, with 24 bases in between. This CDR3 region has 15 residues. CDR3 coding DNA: TGTGCCAGCAGTCCGGGCGTGTGGGGCAAAGACACGCAGTACTTC. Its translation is CASSPGVWGKDTQYF.

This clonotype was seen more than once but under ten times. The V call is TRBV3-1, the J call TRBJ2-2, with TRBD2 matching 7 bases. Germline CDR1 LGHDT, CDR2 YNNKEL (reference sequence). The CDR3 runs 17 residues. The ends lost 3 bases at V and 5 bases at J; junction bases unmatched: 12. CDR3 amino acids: CASSQNSGGGSTGELFF. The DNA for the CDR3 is TGTGCCAGCAGCCAGAATAGTGGCGGGGGAAGTACCGGGGAGCTGTTTTTT.

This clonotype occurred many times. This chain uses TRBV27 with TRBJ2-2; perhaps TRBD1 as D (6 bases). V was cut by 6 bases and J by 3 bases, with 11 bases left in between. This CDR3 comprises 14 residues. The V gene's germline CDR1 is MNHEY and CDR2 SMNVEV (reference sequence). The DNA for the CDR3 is TGTGCCAGCAGGACAGGACGTGACACCGGGGAGCTGTTTTTT. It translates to CASRTGRDTGELFF.

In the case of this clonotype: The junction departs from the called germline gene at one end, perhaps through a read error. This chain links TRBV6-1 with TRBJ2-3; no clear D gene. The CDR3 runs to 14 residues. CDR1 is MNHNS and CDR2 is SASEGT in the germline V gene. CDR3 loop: CASRWRWAKNTQYF. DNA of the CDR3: TGTGCCAGCCGGTGGAGATGGGCGAAAAACACTCAGTATTTC.

The CDR3 nucleotides read TGCGCGGGCAGTGGGGGCCGGAGCCAAGGGTCCCAGTACTTC. Encoded protein: CAGSGGRSQGSQYF. The rearrangement uses TRBV10-1 and TRBJ2-1; the D gene is possibly TRBD1 (6 bases). The closer fit of TRBJ2-5 to the DNA end suggests the J call may be wrong. Germline V gene lookup returns CDR1 WNHNN and CDR2 SYGVQD (reference sequence). The CDR3 is made up of 14 amino acids.

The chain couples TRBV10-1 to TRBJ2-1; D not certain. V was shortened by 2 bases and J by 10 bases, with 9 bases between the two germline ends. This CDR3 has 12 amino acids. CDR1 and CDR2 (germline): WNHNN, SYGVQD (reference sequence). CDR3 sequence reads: CASSEPTYEQFF. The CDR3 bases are TGCGCCAGCAGTGAGCCCACCTACGAGCAGTTCTTC.

CDR3: CASSPPGKPYGYTF. Here the CDR3 DNA reads TGCGCCAGCAGCCCACCAGGGAAGCCCTATGGCTACACCTTC. The chain carries TRBV4-1 and TRBJ1-2, with D perhaps TRBD1 (5 bases). The CDR3 covers 14 residues. Germline V gives CDR1 MGHRA, CDR2 YSYEKL. V lost 4 bases, J lost 4 bases, and 13 bases lay in between.

The CDR3 bases are TGCGCCAGCGGAGAGGGGCTGGGGGGCACAGATACGCAGTATTTT. This sequence encodes CASGEGLGGTDTQYF. The genes are TRBV10-2 and TRBJ2-3; perhaps D is TRBD1 or TRBD2 (5 bases each). Germline CDR1 is WSHSY and CDR2 is SAAADI. V dropped 8 bases and J dropped 1 base, with 16 bases sitting between them. This CDR3 comprises 15 residues.

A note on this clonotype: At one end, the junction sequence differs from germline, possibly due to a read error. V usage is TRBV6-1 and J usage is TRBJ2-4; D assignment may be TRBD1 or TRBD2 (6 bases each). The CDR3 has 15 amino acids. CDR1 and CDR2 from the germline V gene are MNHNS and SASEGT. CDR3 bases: TGTGCCAGCGGCCCGGGGCTGGGGGGCCAAAATATTCAGTATTTC. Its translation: CASGPGLGGQNIQYF.

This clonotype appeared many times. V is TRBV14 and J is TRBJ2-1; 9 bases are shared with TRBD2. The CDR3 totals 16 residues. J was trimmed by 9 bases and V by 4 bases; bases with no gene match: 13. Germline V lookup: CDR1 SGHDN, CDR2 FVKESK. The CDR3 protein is CASSPLLAGGHLEQFF. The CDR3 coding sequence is TGTGCCAGCAGCCCCCTTTTGGCGGGGGGGCATCTTGAGCAGTTCTTC.

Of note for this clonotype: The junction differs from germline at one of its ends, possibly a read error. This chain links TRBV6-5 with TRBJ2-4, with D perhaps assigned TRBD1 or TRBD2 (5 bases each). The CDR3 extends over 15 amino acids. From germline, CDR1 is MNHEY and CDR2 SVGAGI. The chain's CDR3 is CASSSGLRAKNIQYF. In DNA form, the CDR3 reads TGTGCCAGCAGTTCGGGGCTGAGAGCCAAAAATATTCAGTACTTC.

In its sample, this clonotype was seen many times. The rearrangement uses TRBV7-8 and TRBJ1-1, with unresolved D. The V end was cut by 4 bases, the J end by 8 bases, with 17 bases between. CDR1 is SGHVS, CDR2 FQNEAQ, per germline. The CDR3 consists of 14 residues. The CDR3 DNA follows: TGTGCCAGCAGCTCCAAGGGCGGACGTGCGGAAGCTTTCTTT. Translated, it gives CASSSKGGRAEAFF.

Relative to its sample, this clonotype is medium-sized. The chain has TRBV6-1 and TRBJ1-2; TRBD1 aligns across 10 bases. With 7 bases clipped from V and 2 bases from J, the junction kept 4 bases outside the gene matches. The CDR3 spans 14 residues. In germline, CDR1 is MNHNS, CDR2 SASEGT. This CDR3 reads CASTLGQGNYGYTF. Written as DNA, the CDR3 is TGTGCCAGCACACTGGGACAGGGGAACTATGGCTACACCTTC.